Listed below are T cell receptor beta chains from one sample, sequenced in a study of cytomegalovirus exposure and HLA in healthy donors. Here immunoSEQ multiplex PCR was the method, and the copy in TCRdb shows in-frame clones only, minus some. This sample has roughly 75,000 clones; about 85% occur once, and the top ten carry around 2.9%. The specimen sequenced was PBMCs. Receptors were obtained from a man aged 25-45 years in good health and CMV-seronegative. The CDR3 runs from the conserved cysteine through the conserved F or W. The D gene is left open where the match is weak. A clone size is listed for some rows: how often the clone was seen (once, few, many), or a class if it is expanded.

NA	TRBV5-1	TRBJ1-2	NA	CASSLDIGGNYGYTF	TGCGCCAGCAGCTTGGATATCGGGGGGAACTATGGCTACACCTTC
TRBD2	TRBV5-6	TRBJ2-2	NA	CASSPIPAGEGANTGELFF	TGTGCCAGCAGCCCGATCCCAGCGGGAGAGGGGGCGAACACCGGGGAGCTGTTTTTT
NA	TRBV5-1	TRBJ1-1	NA	CASSFVPGGTEAFF	TGCGCCAGCAGCTTTGTCCCGGGGGGCACTGAAGCTTTCTTT
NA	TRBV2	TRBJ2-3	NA	CAGGISADTQYF	TGTGCCGGCGGGATTTCCGCAGATACGCAGTATTTT
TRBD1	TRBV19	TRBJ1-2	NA	CASSIDSAGGRYGYTF	TGTGCCAGTAGTATCGATTCGGCAGGGGGCAGGTATGGCTACACCTTC
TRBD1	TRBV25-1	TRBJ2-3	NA	CASSTDRDADTQYF	TGTGCCAGCAGCACGGACAGGGATGCAGATACGCAGTATTTT
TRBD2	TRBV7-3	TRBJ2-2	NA	CASSPKSGRATGELFF	TGTGCCAGCAGCCCTAAGAGCGGGAGGGCCACCGGGGAGCTGTTTTTT
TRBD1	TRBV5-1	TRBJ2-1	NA	CASSSGQGGFNEQFF	TGCGCCAGCAGCTCAGGACAGGGAGGTTTCAATGAGCAGTTCTTC
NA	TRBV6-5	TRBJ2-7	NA	CASSLFYEQYF	TGTGCCAGCAGTTTATTCTACGAGCAGTACTTC
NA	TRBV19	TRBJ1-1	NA	CASSIDRGGIAFF	TGTGCCAGTAGTATAGATCGCGGGGGAATAGCTTTCTTT
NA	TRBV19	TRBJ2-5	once	CASSIESLSGFMTQYF	TGTGCCAGTAGTATCGAGTCGTTGTCGGGGTTTATGACCCAGTACTTC
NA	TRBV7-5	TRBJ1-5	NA	CARSPPGDGEGNQPQHF	TGTGCCAGAAGCCCCCCCGGCGACGGGGAGGGAAATCAGCCCCAGCATTTT
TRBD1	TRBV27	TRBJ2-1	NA	CASSPRTGGKNEQFF	TGTGCCAGCAGTCCACGGACAGGGGGCAAGAATGAGCAGTTCTTC
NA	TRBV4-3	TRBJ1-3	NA	CASSQIWGDSGNTIYF	TGCGCCAGCAGCCAAATCTGGGGCGATTCTGGAAACACCATATATTTT
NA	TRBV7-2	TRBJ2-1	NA	CASKLDQGSYNEQFF	TGTGCCAGCAAACTAGATCAGGGGTCCTACAATGAGCAGTTCTTC
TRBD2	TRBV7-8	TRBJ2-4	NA	CASSLWGGSAKNIQYF	TGTGCCAGCAGCTTATGGGGCGGGAGTGCCAAAAACATTCAGTACTTC
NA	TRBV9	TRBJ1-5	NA	CASSVDWLAQPQHF	TGTGCCAGCAGCGTAGATTGGTTGGCTCAGCCCCAGCATTTT
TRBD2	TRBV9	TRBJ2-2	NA	CASSVAPLGSGSDTGELFF	TGTGCCAGCAGCGTAGCCCCACTCGGTAGCGGGAGCGACACCGGGGAGCTGTTTTTT
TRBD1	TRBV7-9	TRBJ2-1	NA	CASSSSTGSSYNEQFF	TGTGCCAGCAGCTCTTCGACAGGGAGCTCCTACAATGAGCAGTTCTTC
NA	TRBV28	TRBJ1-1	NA	CASSERGGNTEAFF	TGTGCCAGCAGCGAGAGGGGAGGGAACACTGAAGCTTTCTTT
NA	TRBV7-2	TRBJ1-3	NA	CASSLSPGGNTIYF	TGTGCCAGCAGCTTATCCCCAGGTGGAAACACCATATATTTT
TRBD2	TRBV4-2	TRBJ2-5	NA	CASSQATIPGLAGETQYF	TGTGCCAGCAGCCAGGCCACAATTCCGGGACTAGCGGGAGAGACCCAGTACTTC
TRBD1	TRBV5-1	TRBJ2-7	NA	CASSFDRVSDEQYF	TGCGCCAGCAGCTTCGACAGGGTATCCGACGAGCAGTACTTC
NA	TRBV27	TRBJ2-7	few	CASSFKYF	TGTGCCAGCAGTTTCAAGTACTTC
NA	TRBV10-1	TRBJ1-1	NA	CASSRQIF	TGCGCCAGCAGTAGACAGATTTTT
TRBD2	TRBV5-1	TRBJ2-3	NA	CASSLLRGATDTQYF	TGCGCCAGCAGCTTGTTGCGGGGGGCCACAGATACGCAGTATTTT
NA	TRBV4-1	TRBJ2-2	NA	CASSQRGGAGELFF	TGCGCCAGCAGCCAGAGGGGGGGAGCCGGGGAGCTGTTTTTT
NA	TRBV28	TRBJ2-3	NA	CASSYIGFRSTDTQYF	TGTGCCAGCAGTTATATCGGGTTTCGTTCGACAGATACGCAGTATTTT
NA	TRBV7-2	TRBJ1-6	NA	CASSFRQGNSPLHF	TGTGCCAGCAGCTTTCGCCAGGGTAATTCACCCCTCCACTTT
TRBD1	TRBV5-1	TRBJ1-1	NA	CASREGTGQGHLWGTEAFF	TGCGCCAGCAGAGAAGGGACGGGACAGGGCCATTTGTGGGGCACTGAAGCTTTCTTT
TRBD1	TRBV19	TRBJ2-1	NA	CASSRGTGDNEQFF	TGTGCCAGTAGTAGGGGGACAGGGGACAATGAGCAGTTCTTC
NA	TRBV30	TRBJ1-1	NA	CAWTLRARGFGTEAFF	TGTGCCTGGACCTTACGGGCTCGGGGGTTTGGGACTGAAGCTTTCTTT
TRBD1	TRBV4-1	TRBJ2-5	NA	CASSRHPGQGEETQYF	TGCGCCAGCAGCCGCCACCCGGGACAGGGAGAGGAGACCCAGTACTTC
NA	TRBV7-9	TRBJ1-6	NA	CASSLGTDNSPLHF	TGTGCCAGCAGCTTAGGGACAGATAATTCACCCCTCCACTTT
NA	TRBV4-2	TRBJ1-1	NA	CASSQLRWVGQGTEAFF	TGTGCCAGCAGCCAACTCCGGTGGGTAGGGCAGGGCACTGAAGCTTTCTTT
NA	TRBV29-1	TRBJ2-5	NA	CSVESGEETQYF	TGCAGCGTTGAATCAGGGGAAGAGACCCAGTACTTC
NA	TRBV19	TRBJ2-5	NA	CASAPGHPQETQYF	TGTGCCAGTGCTCCGGGACATCCCCAAGAGACCCAGTACTTC
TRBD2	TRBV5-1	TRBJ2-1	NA	CASSSSSLGTSGANEQFF	TGCGCCAGCAGCTCAAGCAGCCTCGGGACTAGCGGGGCTAATGAGCAGTTCTTC
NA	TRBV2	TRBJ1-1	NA	CATPRVSDTEAFF	TGTGCCACCCCTCGGGTTAGTGACACTGAAGCTTTCTTT
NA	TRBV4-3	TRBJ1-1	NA	CASSQVGQNTEAFF	TGCGCCAGCAGCCAAGTGGGGCAGAACACTGAAGCTTTCTTT
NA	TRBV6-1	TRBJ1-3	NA	CASMTGKTGNTIYF	TGTGCCAGCATGACGGGAAAAACTGGAAACACCATATATTTT
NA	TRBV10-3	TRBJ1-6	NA	CAISDRLDRNNSPLHF	TGTGCCATCAGTGACAGGCTGGACAGAAATAATTCACCCCTCCACTTT
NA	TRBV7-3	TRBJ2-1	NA	CASSGGSSYNEQFF	TGTGCCAGCAGTGGAGGGAGTTCCTACAATGAGCAGTTCTTC
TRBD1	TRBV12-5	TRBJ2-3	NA	CASGPGQGATDTQYF	TGTGCTAGTGGTCCGGGACAGGGGGCGACAGATACGCAGTATTTT
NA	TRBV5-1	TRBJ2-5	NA	CASSLSSTVDQETQYF	TGCGCCAGCAGCTTGTCCTCGACAGTCGATCAAGAGACCCAGTACTTC
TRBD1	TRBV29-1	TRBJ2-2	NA	CSVVGQGSAGELFF	TGCAGCGTTGTAGGACAGGGTAGTGCCGGGGAGCTGTTTTTT
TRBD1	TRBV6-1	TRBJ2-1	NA	CASSENRGEFF	TGTGCCAGCAGCGAAAACAGGGGGGAGTTCTTC